This T cell receptor (beta chain) emerged from a study of OX40 agonist ivuxolimab in advanced cancers. Overall study findings and caveats: Dosing at 0.1 to 3.0 mg/kg was accompanied by clonal expansion of CD4+ and CD8+ blood T cells by week 6.

The V gene's germline CDR1 is MNHNS and CDR2 SASEGT. Trimming took 7 bases from V and 0 from J, leaving 7 bases between them. The CDR3 is made up of 13 amino acids. Exclusion of a patient followed from autoimmune disease history or systemic immunosuppression. Notes on this clone: As yet, its antigen is unknown.

Repertoires were generated with immunoSEQ multiplex PCR, while TCRdb's copy carries only in-frame clones and drops some. The table shows some 86,000 clones, with over 75% occurring only once. Here the sequenced sample was CD4+ or CD8+ T cells sorted from blood, taken in a trial of the OX40 agonist ivuxolimab. The source of this sequence is an adult with an advanced solid tumor such as melanoma, head and neck, liver or kidney cancer. This chain links TRBV6-1 with TRBJ1-5; D not resolved. The CDR3 coding sequence is TGTGCCAGCAATGACCATAGCAATCAGCCCCAGCATTTT. Amino acid sequence: CASNDHSNQPQHF.